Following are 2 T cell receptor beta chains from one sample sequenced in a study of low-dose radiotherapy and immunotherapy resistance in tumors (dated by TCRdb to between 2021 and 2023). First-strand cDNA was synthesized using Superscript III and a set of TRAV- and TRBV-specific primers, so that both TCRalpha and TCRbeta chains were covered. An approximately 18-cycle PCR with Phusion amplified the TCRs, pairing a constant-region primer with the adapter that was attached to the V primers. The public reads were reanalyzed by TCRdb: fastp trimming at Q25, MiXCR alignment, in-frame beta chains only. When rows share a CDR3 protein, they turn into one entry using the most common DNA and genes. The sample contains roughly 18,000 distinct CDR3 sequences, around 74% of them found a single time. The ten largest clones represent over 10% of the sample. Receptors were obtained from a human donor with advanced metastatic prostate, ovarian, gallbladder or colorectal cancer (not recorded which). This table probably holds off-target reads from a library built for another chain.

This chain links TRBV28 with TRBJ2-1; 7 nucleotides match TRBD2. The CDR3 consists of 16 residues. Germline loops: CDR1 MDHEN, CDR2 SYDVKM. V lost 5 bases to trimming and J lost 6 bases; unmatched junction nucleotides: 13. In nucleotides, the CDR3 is TGTGCCAGCAGTCCGAAGGGACTAATCCTGCCCAATGAGCAGTTCTTC. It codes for CASSPKGLILPNEQFF.

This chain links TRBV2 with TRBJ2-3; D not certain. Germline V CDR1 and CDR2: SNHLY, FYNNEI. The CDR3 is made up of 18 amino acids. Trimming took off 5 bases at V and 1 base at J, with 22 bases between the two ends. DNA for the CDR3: TGTGCCAGCAGTCGCTCGCGGTCAGCGCCAAGGGGCACAGATACGCAGTATTTT. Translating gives CASSRSRSAPRGTDTQYF.